The rows below give T cell receptor beta chains drawn from one sample of a study of blood T cell repertoires in COVID-19. Generated by immunoSEQ multiplex PCR, the TCRdb table keeps only in-frame clones and is missing some. The top ten hold around 1.5% of the sample, which has more than 45,000 clones, more than 80% seen once. The sequencing input was peripheral blood. Receptor source: a man in his 60s with acute or convalescent COVID-19. CDR3s include the opening cysteine and the closing phenylalanine or tryptophan. The order of the fields is J gene, V gene, CDR3 length, CDR3 protein.

>TRBJ1-4|TRBV28|14
CASTMTGTNEKLFF
>TRBJ2-1|TRBV28|15
CASSSGGQGPNEQFF
>TRBJ2-1|TRBV28|15
CASRRGLAGENEQFF
>TRBJ1-2|TRBV19|15
CASNPAPGGGYGYTF
>TRBJ2-1|TRBV21-1|16
CASSKWRGLAGVEQFF
>TRBJ1-1|TRBV27|15
CASSFPDRVHTEAFF
>TRBJ1-1|TRBV18|15
CASSRGGQGWTEAFF
>TRBJ2-7|TRBV11-1|14
CASTPVAFVAEQYF
>TRBJ1-1|TRBV12-3/TRBV12-4|13
CASSLAANTEAFF
>TRBJ2-7|TRBV6-5|15
CASRSDRENIYEQYF
>TRBJ1-3|TRBV24-1|13
CATRTGTGNTIYF
>TRBJ1-2|TRBV4-3|16
CASSQDWGGRVDGYTF
>TRBJ1-6|TRBV4-2|17
CASSQERIGGHNSPLHF
>TRBJ2-1|TRBV9|15
CASSVAGRAPDEQFF
>TRBJ1-3|TRBV30|16
CAWNGLSASSGNTIHF
>TRBJ1-2|TRBV27|15
CASSLLGKRDSGYTF
>TRBJ1-2|TRBV7-9|14
CASTYPGGKYGYTF
>TRBJ2-1|TRBV7-7|15
CASSPQGAAYNEQFF
>TRBJ2-7|TRBV30|13
CAWSTGNYYEQYF
>TRBJ1-2|TRBV7-8|14
CASSFSTANYGYTF
>TRBJ2-5|TRBV6-5|13
CASSYRREETQYF
>TRBJ2-7|TRBV5-1|15
CASSPRTGRSYEQYF
>TRBJ2-2|TRBV3-1/TRBV3-2|17
CASSQGSDAGGGGELFF
>TRBJ2-7|TRBV6-2/TRBV6-3|16
CASSYSGGRALYEQYF
>TRBJ2-1|TRBV9|16
CASSVVSRSEGNEQFF
>TRBJ1-5|TRBV5-8|15
CASSSRTGVNQPQHF
>TRBJ1-4|TRBV28|13
CASLSATNEKLFF
>TRBJ1-4|TRBV27|14
CASSLSRRGLKLFF
>TRBJ2-1|TRBV7-6|16
CASSRTSVSSYNEQFF
>TRBJ1-1|TRBV5-6|14
CASSLGPGNTEAFF
>TRBJ1-2|TRBV7-9|15
CASSLGDSTSEGYTF
>TRBJ2-3|TRBV2|15
CASRNSGAGQDTQYF
>TRBJ1-5|TRBV19|15
CASSIDEQGYQPQHF
>TRBJ1-5|TRBV12-3/TRBV12-4|13
CASRGQGNQPQHF
>TRBJ2-5|TRBV5-6|16
CASSLALEEWGWTQYF
>TRBJ1-1|TRBV30|13
CAWSADKVYGAFF
>TRBJ1-2|TRBV4-1|12
CASSQADYGYTF
>TRBJ1-3|TRBV28|13
CASSPGAGNTIYF
>TRBJ1-1|TRBV29-1|13
CSVESGVGTEAFF
>TRBJ2-7|TRBV7-9|14
CASSRDSSSYEQYF
>TRBJ1-3|TRBV24-1|13
CATSETAGNTIYF
>TRBJ1-3|TRBV25-1|16
CASSESGRGRGNTIYF
>TRBJ2-7|TRBV20-1|11
CSALSYYEQYF
>TRBJ1-2|TRBV4-2|15
CASRTGQGGEYGYTF
>TRBJ2-7|TRBV4-3|14
CASSPSGLGYEQYF
>TRBJ2-5|TRBV11-2|15
CASSQLVGWVETQYF
>TRBJ2-7|TRBV19|11
CASSTTNEQYF
>TRBJ2-2|TRBV13|13
CASSGTGPGELFF
>TRBJ1-3|TRBV9|17
CASSVAAAGAGGNTIYF
>TRBJ1-6|TRBV28|17
CASRQREGPPGNSPLHF
>TRBJ1-2|TRBV5-8|11
CASSWRNGYTF